A selection of T cell receptor beta chains follows, all from one sample in a study of blood T cell repertoires in COVID-19. Assay: immunoSEQ multiplex PCR; the TCRdb copy retains only in-frame clones and omits some. This sample has 200,000 to 250,000 clones; 70% to 85% occur once, and the top ten carry 3% to 4%. Sequences were obtained from PBMCs or T cells enriched from blood (not recorded which). These receptors all stem from a woman aged 55 to 70 who had recovered from COVID-19. Each CDR3 is given with its conserved first and last residue. D genes are given only for firm matches. Size is stated for part of the rows, as once, few or many counts, or as a class when the clone is expanded.

abundance: -; j_gene: TRBJ2-1; v_gene: TRBV27; d_gene: TRBD2; CDR3aa: CASSYRLAGGPSGEQFF; CDR3nt: TGTGCCAGCAGTTATCGACTAGCGGGAGGGCCCTCGGGTGAGCAGTTCTTC
abundance: -; j_gene: TRBJ2-5; v_gene: TRBV14; d_gene: -; CDR3aa: CASSLFAGRGETQYF; CDR3nt: TGTGCCAGCAGCCTCTTTGCGGGGAGAGGGGAGACCCAGTACTTC
abundance: few; j_gene: TRBJ1-2; v_gene: TRBV10-3; d_gene: -; CDR3aa: CAISETGNGYTF; CDR3nt: TGTGCCATCAGTGAAACGGGGAATGGCTACACCTTC
abundance: -; j_gene: TRBJ1-6; v_gene: TRBV6-5; d_gene: TRBD1; CDR3aa: CASQGTEYSPLHF; CDR3nt: TGTGCCAGCCAGGGGACAGAATATTCACCCCTCCACTTT
abundance: -; j_gene: TRBJ1-6; v_gene: TRBV7-2; d_gene: -; CDR3aa: CASSLGQAYSPLHF; CDR3nt: TGTGCCAGCAGCTTAGGACAGGCCTATTCACCCCTCCACTTT
abundance: -; j_gene: TRBJ2-2; v_gene: TRBV6-6; d_gene: TRBD1; CDR3aa: CASSYPDRANTGELFF; CDR3nt: TGTGCCAGCAGTTACCCAGACAGGGCAAACACCGGGGAGCTGTTTTTT
abundance: once; j_gene: TRBJ1-2; v_gene: TRBV7-9; d_gene: TRBD1; CDR3aa: CASSVTGTGGGYGYTF; CDR3nt: TGTGCCAGCAGCGTCACCGGGACAGGGGGTGGCTATGGCTACACCTTC
abundance: -; j_gene: TRBJ1-1; v_gene: TRBV19; d_gene: -; CDR3aa: CASSRTSFKGGLGSGTEAFF; CDR3nt: TGTGCCAGTAGTAGAACCAGTTTTAAGGGAGGACTTGGGTCGGGCACTGAAGCTTTCTTT
abundance: few; j_gene: TRBJ2-3; v_gene: TRBV27; d_gene: TRBD2; CDR3aa: CASSLQGLAGGPSTDTQYF; CDR3nt: TGTGCCAGCAGTTTGCAGGGACTAGCGGGAGGGCCGAGCACAGATACGCAGTATTTT
abundance: -; j_gene: TRBJ2-3; v_gene: TRBV7-2; d_gene: TRBD2; CDR3aa: CASRRGASDTQYF; CDR3nt: TGTGCCAGCAGGCGGGGGGCCTCAGATACGCAGTATTTT
abundance: -; j_gene: TRBJ1-1; v_gene: TRBV4-2; d_gene: -; CDR3aa: CASSLRTANTEAFF; CDR3nt: TGTGCCAGCAGCCTCAGGACAGCGAACACTGAAGCTTTCTTT
abundance: -; j_gene: TRBJ1-1; v_gene: TRBV19; d_gene: -; CDR3aa: CASSISEGEGIAEAFF; CDR3nt: TGTGCCAGTAGTATATCTGAGGGAGAGGGTATCGCTGAAGCTTTCTTT
abundance: once; j_gene: TRBJ2-5; v_gene: TRBV25-1; d_gene: TRBD2; CDR3aa: CASSRSGSTETQYF; CDR3nt: TGTGCCAGCAGTAGAAGCGGGAGCACGGAGACCCAGTACTTC
abundance: medium-sized; j_gene: TRBJ1-4; v_gene: TRBV3-1/TRBV3-2; d_gene: -; CDR3aa: CASSQGWSGKEGEKLFF; CDR3nt: TGTGCCAGCAGCCAAGGGTGGTCAGGGAAGGAAGGTGAAAAACTGTTTTTT
abundance: -; j_gene: TRBJ2-7; v_gene: TRBV13; d_gene: -; CDR3aa: CASSFWSYEQYF; CDR3nt: TGTGCCAGCAGCTTTTGGAGCTACGAGCAGTACTTC
abundance: -; j_gene: TRBJ2-3; v_gene: TRBV7-3; d_gene: TRBD2; CDR3aa: CASSASGGPDTQYF; CDR3nt: TGTGCCAGCAGCGCTAGCGGGGGCCCAGATACGCAGTATTTT
abundance: -; j_gene: TRBJ1-1; v_gene: TRBV19; d_gene: TRBD1; CDR3aa: CASSFTGGTEAFF; CDR3nt: TGTGCCAGTAGCTTCACAGGGGGGACTGAAGCTTTCTTT
abundance: few; j_gene: TRBJ2-5; v_gene: TRBV6-1; d_gene: -; CDR3aa: CASSEIFFQETQYF; CDR3nt: TGTGCCAGCAGTGAAATATTCTTCCAAGAGACCCAGTACTTC
abundance: -; j_gene: TRBJ1-6; v_gene: TRBV7-2; d_gene: TRBD1; CDR3aa: CASSHSDRALLHF; CDR3nt: TGTGCCAGCAGCCATTCGGACAGGGCACTCCTCCACTTT
abundance: -; j_gene: TRBJ2-3; v_gene: TRBV6-2/TRBV6-3; d_gene: -; CDR3aa: CASSYSPRADTQYF; CDR3nt: TGTGCCAGCAGTTACTCGCCAAGAGCAGATACGCAGTATTTT
abundance: -; j_gene: TRBJ2-7; v_gene: TRBV10-3; d_gene: TRBD2; CDR3aa: CAISGDGRAGEQYF; CDR3nt: TGTGCCATCAGTGGCGACGGGAGGGCGGGGGAGCAGTACTTC
abundance: once; j_gene: TRBJ2-1; v_gene: TRBV5-4; d_gene: TRBD2; CDR3aa: CASSLAAGAPNEQFF; CDR3nt: TGTGCCAGCAGCTTGGCAGCGGGGGCCCCCAATGAGCAGTTCTTC
abundance: -; j_gene: TRBJ2-3; v_gene: TRBV7-3; d_gene: TRBD1; CDR3aa: CASSGGQGQYTQYF; CDR3nt: TGTGCCAGCAGTGGGGGACAGGGCCAATATACGCAGTATTTT
abundance: -; j_gene: TRBJ2-5; v_gene: TRBV4-3; d_gene: -; CDR3aa: CASSNVVGSQETQYF; CDR3nt: TGCGCCAGCAGCAACGTCGTGGGCAGCCAAGAGACCCAGTACTTC
abundance: -; j_gene: TRBJ1-5; v_gene: TRBV6-5; d_gene: -; CDR3aa: CASRFSGESNQPQHF; CDR3nt: TGTGCCAGCAGGTTTTCGGGGGAGAGCAATCAGCCCCAGCATTTT
abundance: -; j_gene: TRBJ1-5; v_gene: TRBV6-4; d_gene: -; CDR3aa: CASSARGSYQPQHF; CDR3nt: TGTGCCAGCAGTGCAAGAGGGAGTTATCAGCCCCAGCATTTT
abundance: -; j_gene: TRBJ2-5; v_gene: TRBV7-2; d_gene: -; CDR3aa: CASSLFQIQETQYF; CDR3nt: TGTGCCAGCAGCTTATTTCAGATACAAGAGACCCAGTACTTC
abundance: -; j_gene: TRBJ1-1; v_gene: TRBV28; d_gene: -; CDR3aa: CASSFYGGNTEAFF; CDR3nt: TGTGCCAGCAGTTTTTATGGAGGGAACACTGAAGCTTTCTTT
abundance: -; j_gene: TRBJ1-5; v_gene: TRBV2; d_gene: -; CDR3aa: CASSEVDSNQPQHF; CDR3nt: TGTGCCAGCAGTGAAGTAGATAGCAATCAGCCCCAGCATTTT
abundance: -; j_gene: TRBJ2-1; v_gene: TRBV12-5; d_gene: TRBD2; CDR3aa: CASGGPLAAYNEQFF; CDR3nt: TGTGCTAGTGGCGGCCCTCTAGCGGCCTACAATGAGCAGTTCTTC
abundance: once; j_gene: TRBJ1-2; v_gene: TRBV18; d_gene: -; CDR3aa: CASSHGDFSFNYGYTF; CDR3nt: TGTGCCAGCTCACACGGGGACTTCTCTTTTAACTATGGCTACACCTTC
abundance: -; j_gene: TRBJ1-6; v_gene: TRBV5-1; d_gene: -; CDR3aa: CASSLDRADSPLHF; CDR3nt: TGCGCCAGCAGCTTGGACAGGGCGGATTCACCCCTCCACTTT
abundance: -; j_gene: TRBJ2-7; v_gene: TRBV5-1; d_gene: -; CDR3aa: CASSLEQSYEQYF; CDR3nt: TGCGCCAGCAGCTTGGAACAGTCCTACGAGCAGTACTTC
abundance: -; j_gene: TRBJ1-4; v_gene: TRBV12-5; d_gene: TRBD1; CDR3aa: CASAGTGYFNEKLFF; CDR3nt: TGTGCTAGTGCTGGGACAGGGTATTTTAATGAAAAACTGTTTTTT
abundance: once; j_gene: TRBJ2-4; v_gene: TRBV7-2; d_gene: TRBD2; CDR3aa: CASSPQRGVQYF; CDR3nt: TGTGCCAGCAGCCCGCAGCGGGGGGTTCAGTACTTC
abundance: -; j_gene: TRBJ1-5; v_gene: TRBV5-4; d_gene: TRBD1; CDR3aa: CASSDGQGRNQPQHF; CDR3nt: TGTGCCAGCAGCGACGGACAGGGTCGCAATCAGCCCCAGCATTTT
abundance: -; j_gene: TRBJ2-3; v_gene: TRBV7-2; d_gene: TRBD2; CDR3aa: CASSLRSGATPDTQYF; CDR3nt: TGTGCCAGCAGCTTAAGAAGCGGGGCGACACCAGATACGCAGTATTTT
abundance: -; j_gene: TRBJ1-2; v_gene: TRBV3-1/TRBV3-2; d_gene: TRBD1; CDR3aa: CASSQDLGTGGYYGYTF; CDR3nt: TGTGCCAGCAGCCAAGATCTGGGGACAGGGGGATACTATGGCTACACCTTC
abundance: -; j_gene: TRBJ1-1; v_gene: TRBV6-4; d_gene: -; CDR3aa: CASSEEGGSLNTEAFF; CDR3nt: TGTGCCAGCAGCGAGGAGGGAGGGTCCCTGAACACTGAAGCTTTCTTT
abundance: -; j_gene: TRBJ2-1; v_gene: TRBV7-2; d_gene: TRBD2; CDR3aa: CASSLAGGSGNEQFF; CDR3nt: TGTGCCAGCAGCTTAGCGGGCGGGAGTGGGAATGAGCAGTTCTTC
abundance: -; j_gene: TRBJ1-5; v_gene: TRBV6-1; d_gene: -; CDR3aa: CASSEEMAAPQPQHF; CDR3nt: TGTGCCAGCAGTGAAGAAATGGCCGCCCCTCAGCCCCAGCATTTT
abundance: -; j_gene: TRBJ2-2; v_gene: TRBV2; d_gene: TRBD2; CDR3aa: CASSLTSGYTGELFF; CDR3nt: TGTGCCAGCAGCTTGACTAGCGGGTACACCGGGGAGCTGTTTTTT
abundance: -; j_gene: TRBJ2-6; v_gene: TRBV14; d_gene: -; CDR3aa: CASSQTDRQSSGANVLTF; CDR3nt: TGTGCCAGCAGCCAGACAGACAGGCAGTCCTCTGGGGCCAACGTCCTGACTTTC
abundance: -; j_gene: TRBJ2-3; v_gene: TRBV24-1; d_gene: -; CDR3aa: CATSDPGSDTQYF; CDR3nt: TGTGCCACCAGTGATCCAGGATCAGATACGCAGTATTTT
abundance: once; j_gene: TRBJ1-1; v_gene: TRBV4-3; d_gene: TRBD1; CDR3aa: CASSQEDRTTEAFF; CDR3nt: TGCGCCAGCAGCCAAGAGGACAGGACCACTGAAGCTTTCTTT
abundance: -; j_gene: TRBJ1-1; v_gene: TRBV29-1; d_gene: -; CDR3aa: CSARLGTEAFF; CDR3nt: TGCAGCGCCCGACTGGGCACTGAAGCTTTCTTT